Listed below are T cell receptor beta chains from one sample, sequenced in a study of T cells in Graves' hyperthyroidism and ophthalmopathy. A single record per CDR3 protein comes from TCRdb applying MiXCR to the multiplex PCR reads. The table lists about 520,000 distinct CDR3 sequences, more than 20% of them singletons, with approximately 25% in the top ten. Specimen: blood. The receptors derive from a young man with Graves' hyperthyroidism. The CDR3 runs from the conserved cysteine through the conserved F or W. The D gene is left open where the match is weak. Clone size, where shown, is once, few, many, or a class for clones that have expanded.

CASSGPGGASYGYTF	TGTGCCAGCAGTGGACCAGGGGGCGCCAGCTATGGCTACACCTTC	TRBD1	many	TRBJ1-2	TRBV6-1
CASSATSGSSQETQYF	TGTGCCAGCAGCGCGACTAGCGGGAGCTCCCAAGAGACCCAGTACTTC	TRBD2	.	TRBJ2-5	TRBV6-1
CASRNSGTGVNSPLHF	TGTGCCAGCAGGAACTCCGGGACAGGGGTAAATTCACCCCTCCACTTT	TRBD1	many	TRBJ1-6	TRBV27
CASSYSLQGDTEASF	TGTGCCAGCAGTTACTCCCTACAGGGAGACACTGAAGCTTCCTTT	.	.	TRBJ1-1	TRBV6-5
CSASMGSGIIQETQYF	TGCAGTGCTAGCATGGGTAGCGGGATAATACAAGAGACCCAGTACTTC	TRBD2	.	TRBJ2-5	TRBV20-1
CATSDPGGSTDTQYF	TGTGCCACCAGTGATCCCGGGGGTAGCACAGATACGCAGTATTTT	.	.	TRBJ2-3	TRBV24-1
CASSLDGRDTGELFF	TGCGCCAGCAGCTTGGACGGCCGGGACACCGGGGAGCTGTTTTTT	.	.	TRBJ2-2	TRBV5-1
CASSPGTGRPGNYGYTF	TGCGCCAGCAGCCCCGGGACAGGCCGTCCGGGGAACTATGGCTACACCTTC	TRBD1	few	TRBJ1-2	TRBV4-1
CASRQAGANVLTF	TGTGCCAGCAGACAGGCTGGGGCCAACGTCCTGACTTTC	.	many	TRBJ2-6	TRBV2
CASSQPLSGSYEQYF	TGTGCCAGCAGCCAACCTCTAAGCGGAAGTTACGAGCAGTACTTC	.	.	TRBJ2-7	TRBV3-1
CASREVQRGYTEAFF	TGTGCCTCCAGAGAGGTCCAAAGGGGGTACACTGAAGCTTTCTTT	.	many	TRBJ1-1	TRBV28
CASKRTLTGRNTIYF	TGTGCCAGCAAAAGAACACTGACCGGCAGGAACACCATATATTTT	.	many	TRBJ1-3	TRBV7-8
CATKKGGGEQYF	TGTGCCACCAAAAAAGGAGGTGGCGAGCAGTACTTC	.	.	TRBJ2-7	TRBV27
CASSGLTFRGKNTEAFF	TGTGCCAGCAGTGGATTAACTTTCAGGGGGAAGAACACTGAAGCTTTCTTT	TRBD1	.	TRBJ1-1	TRBV6-1